Listed here are 10 T cell receptor beta chains from one sample, sequenced in a study of cytomegalovirus exposure and HLA in healthy donors. 60 Vbeta and 13 Jbeta primers were used in PCR. Sequencing used immunoSEQ multiplex PCR; TCRdb keeps in-frame clones, though not all of them. The table has some 170,000 clones, over 70% seen once. Material for sequencing was PBMCs. These receptors all stem from a man aged 30 to 45 in good health and CMV-seronegative.

This chain links TRBV6-5 with TRBJ1-5; TRBD1 is a possible D gene (5 bases). CDR1 and CDR2 from the germline V gene are MNHEY and SVGAGI. V was pared by 1 base and J by 2 bases, with 12 bases between. The CDR3 is 16 residues long. CDR3 amino acids: CASSYWGGERNQPQHF. In nucleotides, the CDR3 is TGTGCCAGCAGTTACTGGGGGGGGGAGCGCAATCAGCCCCAGCATTTT.

This chain uses TRBV9 with TRBJ1-5; 10 positions match TRBD1. Germline V lookup: CDR1 SGDLS, CDR2 YYNGEE. The CDR3 runs 17 residues. Losses at the gene ends were 5 bases for V and 0 bases for J; bases not matched to a gene: 8. CDR3 nucleotides: TGTGCCAGCAGTGAAGGGACAGGGGCCTATAGCAATCAGCCCCAGCATTTT. This sequence encodes CASSEGTGAYSNQPQHF.

This rearrangement joins TRBV6-5 to TRBJ1-2, with D perhaps matching TRBD1 (6 bases). The CDR3 extends over 15 amino acids. V lost 6 bases and J lost 3, with 17 bases in between. Germline values: CDR1 MNHEY, CDR2 SVGAGI. CDR3 region: CASSSEQGWDYGYTF. DNA for the CDR3: TGTGCCAGCAGCTCCGAACAGGGATGGGACTATGGCTACACCTTC.

This chain connects TRBV28 to TRBJ1-1; D remains ambiguous. Deletions cut 10 bases from V and 6 bases from J, with 18 bases between. Germline CDR1 MDHEN, CDR2 SYDVKM. The CDR3 covers 13 residues. For the CDR3, the DNA is TGTGCCACCCTCATTTCCCAGGTGGCTGAAGCTTTCTTT. It codes for CATLISQVAEAFF.

This clone turned up a few times. This chain connects TRBV5-1 to TRBJ2-1; 8 bases fit TRBD2. After removal of 7 bases from V and 4 bases from J, the junction contained 13 bases not matched to a gene. CDR3 length: 16 residues. Germline CDR1 and CDR2: SGHRS and YFSETQ. CDR3 in DNA: TGCGCCAGCCGACCACTGAGCGGGGGAGGATACAATGAGCAGTTCTTC. Its protein product is CASRPLSGGGYNEQFF.

The chain couples TRBV10-2 to TRBJ1-1; 7 bases are a match to TRBD1. Germline lookup yields CDR1 WSHSY and CDR2 SAAADI. The CDR3 runs 14 residues. V lost 9 bases and J lost 0; bases outside the gene matches: 7. CDR3 loop: CASSPGGVNTEAFF. The CDR3, as DNA: TGCGCCAGTTCGCCAGGGGGTGTGAACACTGAAGCTTTCTTT.

V gene TRBV7-2 combines with J gene TRBJ2-1; D is possibly TRBD1 (7 bases). The CDR3 consists of 17 residues. With 5 bases removed from V and 5 bases from J, the gap between germline ends came to 22 bases. CDR1 and CDR2 from the germline V gene are SGHTA and FQGNSA. The DNA for the CDR3 is TGTGCCAGCAGCCCCTCAGGGGGAGGTATAGTAGACAATGAGCAGTTCTTC. As protein: CASSPSGGGIVDNEQFF. The full variable domain, in which reference TRBV7-2 and TRBJ2-1 provide the parts outside the CDR3, is GAGVSQSPSNKVTEKGKDVELRCDPISGHTALYWYRQSLGQGLEFLIYFQGNSAPDKSGLPSDRFSAERTGGSVSTLTIQRTQQEDSAVYLCASSPSGGGIVDNEQFFGPGTRLTVL.

The rearrangement links TRBV5-6 to TRBJ1-3; no firm D call. Germline-derived CDR1 and CDR2 are SGHDT and YYEEEE. The CDR3 has 14 amino acids. V shed 2 bases and J shed 8 bases, with 14 bases lying between them. Written as DNA, the CDR3 is TGTGCCAGCAGCTTCATACAAAATGATGACACCATATATTTT. It translates to CASSFIQNDDTIYF.

The chain carries TRBV5-1 and TRBJ1-1; 9 nucleotides align to TRBD1. The CDR3 is 14 amino acids. Germline V gives CDR1 SGHRS, CDR2 YFSETQ. Trimming took 3 bases from V and 3 from J; bases not matched to a gene: 3. The CDR3 nucleotides are TGCGCCAGCAGCTGGGACAGGGCGGACACTGAAGCTTTCTTT. This translates into CASSWDRADTEAFF.

This clone has a handful of counts. The CDR3 here is CASSSAGGSAEAFF. In nucleotides, the CDR3 is TGTGCCAGCAGCTCTGCGGGGGGCAGCGCTGAAGCTTTCTTT. The V and J genes are TRBV5-5 and TRBJ1-1; perhaps TRBD1 as D (6 bases). The CDR3 runs to 14 residues. Germline CDR1 reads SGHKS; CDR2 reads YYEKEE (reference sequence). Trimming removed 3 bases from V and 6 bases from J, with 15 bases in between.